This TCR beta chain originates from a study of T cells after yellow fever vaccination. Findings and limits, study-wide: Most primary-vaccination clones reappeared after the booster (around 95% CD4, 88% CD8).

With 2 bases removed from V and 1 base from J, the gap between germline ends came to 11 bases. CDR3 length: 15 residues. In germline, CDR1 is SNHLY, CDR2 FYNNEI. This clonotype was observed a handful of times. The antigen remains unidentified. TCRdb independently ran MiXCR on the 5' RACE reads; one entry per CDR3 protein. The table lists about 320,000 distinct CDR3 sequences, 3.5% to 4.5% of them singletons. The starting material was PBMCs, obtained 15 days after the yellow fever booster vaccination. This clonotype was sampled from a man younger than 35 who received the YFV17D yellow fever vaccine. The genes are TRBV2 and TRBJ1-1; tentatively, D is TRBD1 (5 bases). CDR3 coding DNA: TGTGCCAGCAGTGAAATTCAAGGGACGAACACTGAAGCTTTCTTT. Translation: CASSEIQGTNTEAFF.